The TCR beta chain described here comes from a study of T cell changes during pregnancy in multiple sclerosis. Assay used: immunoSEQ multiplex PCR; TCRdb lists only in-frame clones, some missing. The data hold tens of thousands of clones, with approximately 92% observed a single time. V lost 9 bases and J 4 bases, leaving 12 bases between the germline ends. This CDR3 comprises 13 residues. Germline V gene data show CDR1 as MNHNY and CDR2 as SVGAGI (reference sequence). The rearrangement links TRBV6-6 to TRBJ2-2, with D perhaps TRBD1 or TRBD2 (5 bases each). Sequencing was performed on peripheral blood. The sequence was obtained from a female donor with multiple sclerosis, enrolled in a pregnancy study. The CDR3 reads CASSGTGTGELFF. Here the CDR3 DNA reads TGTGCCAGTTCGGGGACGGGCACCGGGGAGCTGTTTTTT.